The 18 T cell receptor beta chains given below trace back to one sample, sequenced in a study of blood T cell repertoires in COVID-19. The assay was immunoSEQ multiplex PCR, and TCRdb's table has in-frame clones only and misses some. This table has 90,000 to 130,000 clones, 60% to 80% appearing once. Sequencing input: peripheral blood. Receptors were obtained from an elderly woman with active or convalescent COVID-19.

The rearrangement links TRBV30 to TRBJ2-7; 10 bases map to TRBD2. CDR3 length: 14 residues. Germline V gives CDR1 GTSNPN, CDR2 SVGIG (reference sequence). The V gene end was trimmed by 1 base and the J gene end by 3 bases; junction bases not matched to a gene: 3. In DNA, the CDR3 is TGTGCCTGGAGTGGACTAGCGGGCGTCTACGAGCAGTACTTC. This encodes CAWSGLAGVYEQYF. Full variable domain (rest looked up from reference TRBV30 and TRBJ2-7): SQTIHQWPATLVQPVGSPLSLECTVEGTSNPNLYWYRQAAGRGLQLLFYSVGIGQISSEVPQNLSASRPQDRQFILSSKKLLLSDSGFYLCAWSGLAGVYEQYFGPGTRLTVT.

The V gene is TRBV29-1, the J gene TRBJ2-7, with D maybe TRBD1 (6 bases). V gave up 7 bases and J gave up 4 bases, with 20 bases separating them. The germline CDR1 and CDR2 sequences are SQVTM and ANQGSEA. The CDR3 has 14 residues. CDR3: CSARAGQRNYEQYF. CDR3 in DNA: TGCAGCGCACGGGCCGGACAGCGGAATTACGAGCAGTACTTC.

The chain couples TRBV21-1 to TRBJ2-7; TRBD1, the table's D call, lacks a check against the DNA. TRBV21-1 is recorded as a pseudogene. The CDR3 runs 14 residues. The CDR3: CASSKPRGGFEQYF. Here the CDR3 DNA reads TGTGCCAGCAGCAAACCAAGGGGCGGCTTCGAGCAGTACTTC.

The chain has TRBV2 and TRBJ2-1; 14 nucleotides agree with TRBD2. Germline CDR1 reads SNHLY; CDR2 reads FYNNEI. The CDR3 length is 18 residues. Trimming at V came to 6 bases and at J to 3 bases, leaving 10 bases not matched to a gene. The CDR3 spells CASSRRRLAGGLYNEQFF. CDR3 nucleotides: TGTGCCAGCAGCCGCCGGAGACTAGCGGGAGGGCTCTACAATGAGCAGTTCTTC. The full variable domain, rest sourced from reference TRBV2 and TRBJ2-1, is EPEVTQTPSHQVTQMGQEVILRCVPISNHLYFYWYRQILGQKVEFLVSFYNNEISEKSEIFDDQFSVERPDGSNFTLKIRSTKLEDSAMYFCASSRRRLAGGLYNEQFFGPGTRLTVL.

This rearrangement joins TRBV2 to TRBJ2-1, with D possibly matching TRBD2 (6 bases). The V and J ends lost 7 bases and 0 bases respectively, with 16 bases between them. Germline V gene data show CDR1 as SNHLY and CDR2 as FYNNEI. The CDR3 has 16 residues. The DNA for the CDR3 is TGTGCCAGCACCATACGGGGGTCTAGCTCCTACAATGAGCAGTTCTTC. Protein product: CASTIRGSSSYNEQFF.

This clone has more than one count but fewer than ten. The gene calls are TRBV27 and TRBJ2-1, with D tentatively TRBD2 (6 bases). The germline gives CDR1 MNHEY, CDR2 SMNVEV (reference sequence). The CDR3 is 13 residues long. Between the trimmed V and J ends, which lost 6 bases and 13 bases, there was a span of 19 bases. The CDR3 protein is CASRQLGREVQFF. In DNA form, the CDR3 reads TGTGCCAGCAGGCAGCTGGGAAGGGAGGTTCAGTTCTTC.

The chain employs TRBV6-5 and TRBJ2-7, with D possibly matching TRBD1 (5 bases). Deletions cut 6 bases from V and 5 bases from J, with 17 bases between. The CDR3 has 14 residues. CDR1 is MNHEY and CDR2 is SVGAGI in the germline V gene. This chain's CDR3 is CASSQGWPRNEQYF. Here the CDR3 DNA reads TGTGCCAGCAGCCAGGGTTGGCCGCGCAACGAGCAGTACTTC.

V gene TRBV7-3 combines with J gene TRBJ1-3; D unclear. Germline values: CDR1 SGHTA, CDR2 FQGTGA. V lost 4 bases to trimming and J lost 8 bases, with 9 bases between them. The CDR3 has 12 residues. The CDR3 sequence is CASSSTGDTIYF. The CDR3 DNA sequence: TGTGCCAGCAGCTCCACCGGGGACACCATATATTTT.

This sequence joins TRBV6-5 and TRBJ2-3, with 12 bases identical to TRBD1. Losses at the gene ends were 6 bases for V and 5 bases for J; bases not matched to a gene: 3. This CDR3 is 14 amino acids long. The germline V gene has CDR1 MNHEY and CDR2 SVGAGI. The DNA of the CDR3 is TGTGCCAGCAGCCGGGACAGGGGGCGAGATACGCAGTATTTT. Translation: CASSRDRGRDTQYF.

About this clone itself: The sample carries other DNA sequences with the same CDR3. The V call is TRBV7-8, the J call TRBJ2-1; a weak D match, TRBD1 (6 bases). V gave up 2 bases and J gave up 4 bases, with 6 bases separating them. Germline V gene sequence: CDR1 SGHVS, CDR2 FQNEAQ. The length of the CDR3 is 13 residues. Written as DNA, the CDR3 is TGTGCCAGCAGCTTACAGGGGTACAATGAGCAGTTCTTC. It encodes CASSLQGYNEQFF.

The V and J genes are TRBV5-8 and TRBJ1-5, with D possibly matching TRBD1 (5 bases). Trimming removed 4 bases at V and 7 bases at J, with 15 bases between. The CDR3 consists of 14 residues. Germline V lookup: CDR1 SGHTS, CDR2 YDEGEE. The CDR3 nucleotides read TGTGCCAGCAGCCCCGTACAGGTCGAACAGCCCCAGCATTTT. Amino acids: CASSPVQVEQPQHF.

This clone was seen more than once but under ten times. V is TRBV9 and J is TRBJ2-2; the match to TRBD2 covers 9 bases. The V segment lost 0 bases and the J segment 3 bases; nucleotides outside the gene matches: 3. Germline-derived CDR1 and CDR2 are SGDLS and YYNGEE. The CDR3 extends over 16 amino acids. The CDR3 protein is CASSVDSGGDTGELFF. DNA for the CDR3: TGTGCCAGCAGCGTAGATAGCGGGGGCGACACCGGGGAGCTGTTTTTT.

CDR3 sequence reads: CASSLNRGYEQYF. The CDR3 nucleotides read TGTGCCAGCAGCCTAAACAGGGGGTACGAGCAGTACTTC. V usage is TRBV7-6 and J usage is TRBJ2-7; 8 bases are a match to TRBD1. After removal of 5 bases from V and 4 bases from J, the junction contained 4 bases not matched to a gene. This CDR3 region has 13 residues. Germline CDR1 reads SGHVS; CDR2 reads FNYEAQ.

The chain has TRBV5-1 and TRBJ2-1, with 10 bases lining up with TRBD2. Looked up from germline, CDR1 is SGHRS and CDR2 is YFSETQ. The CDR3 consists of 16 residues. The trim removed 4 bases at V and 3 bases at J, leaving 7 bases unmatched. CDR3 region: CASSPQSGRGYNEQFF. CDR3 bases: TGCGCCAGCAGCCCCCAAAGCGGGAGGGGCTACAATGAGCAGTTCTTC.

This chain connects TRBV10-3 to TRBJ1-5; 9 bases match TRBD1. The length of the CDR3 is 14 residues. Germline CDR1 and CDR2: ENHRY and SYGVKD. The trim removed 6 bases at V and 4 bases at J, leaving 4 bases unmatched. The CDR3 loop is CAISRQGVNQPQHF. As DNA, the CDR3 is TGTGCCATCAGCCGACAGGGGGTTAATCAGCCCCAGCATTTT.

The gene calls are TRBV5-4 and TRBJ1-1, with 11 positions matching TRBD1. This CDR3 is built from 14 residues. CDR1 and CDR2 (germline): SGHNT, YYREEE (reference sequence). The trim removed 3 bases at V and 4 bases at J, leaving 2 bases unmatched. The CDR3 DNA is TGTGCCAGCAGCTGGGACAGGGGGTTCACTGAAGCTTTCTTT. Protein sequence: CASSWDRGFTEAFF.

This clone was detected a few times. The chain is built from TRBV7-3 and TRBJ2-7; the match to TRBD2 covers 10 bases. Germline assignment: CDR1 SGHTA and CDR2 FQGTGA. Unmatched junction bases numbered 10, after V lost 5 bases and J lost 6 bases. The CDR3 is 15 amino acids. The CDR3, as DNA: TGTGCCAGCAGCCCATGGGCTAGCGGGAGTGGCGAGCAGTACTTC. Residues: CASSPWASGSGEQYF.

The chain links TRBV19 to TRBJ2-7, with 7 bases that match TRBD1. The J segment lost 0 bases and the V segment lost 7 bases, leaving 12 bases of the junction unmatched. CDR1 is LNHDA and CDR2 is SQIVND in the germline V gene (reference sequence). CDR3 length: 16 residues. CDR3 nucleotide sequence: TGTGCCAGTACCCCCTCCTGGGACAGCTACTCCTACGAGCAGTACTTC. Residues: CASTPSWDSYSYEQYF.